Below, 30 T cell receptor beta chains from the same sample are listed, as sequenced in a study of blood T cell repertoires in COVID-19. Produced via immunoSEQ multiplex PCR; TCRdb's table is partial and in-frame only. The sample gives 60,000 to 80,000 clones, around 89% of which show up once; approximately 6.8% is in the top ten. The sample consisted of peripheral blood. Receptors were obtained from a woman in her 70s with acute or convalescent COVID-19.

The chain employs TRBV14 and TRBJ2-1, with a weak D call TRBD1 (5 bases). CDR1 SGHDN and CDR2 FVKESK come from the germline V gene. Trimming pared 1 base from V and 8 bases from J, leaving 12 bases between. The CDR3 has 14 amino acids. The CDR3 nucleotides read TGTGCCAGCAGCCAAGGAATGCAGGGCTATGAGCAGTTCTTC. Translating it yields CASSQGMQGYEQFF.

This clone was recorded only once. The same CDR3 also results from other DNA sequences found in this sample. V is TRBV18 and J is TRBJ2-5; D is perhaps TRBD1 (5 bases). The CDR3 consists of 12 residues. V shed 3 bases and J shed 5 bases, with 7 bases lying between them. Germline V lookup: CDR1 KGHSH, CDR2 LQKENI. The CDR3 coding sequence is TGTGCCAGCTCACCCGCAGGGGAGACCCAGTACTTC. As protein: CASSPAGETQYF.

The CDR3 DNA reads as TGTGCCAGCAGTTCCGGAGTAATGAACACTGAAGCTTTCTTT. Its protein product is CASSSGVMNTEAFF. The rearrangement joins TRBV6-5 to TRBJ1-1; D uncertain. Germline V gene data show CDR1 as MNHEY and CDR2 as SVGAGI. The CDR3 has 14 residues. Trimming shortened V by 4 bases and J by 0 bases, and 9 bases separated the two germline ends.

The chain recombines TRBV5-1 with TRBJ2-5; 9 positions match TRBD2. V shed 7 bases, J shed 5 bases, and the junction held 9 bases outside the gene matches. Germline V gene sequence: CDR1 SGHRS, CDR2 YFSETQ. The CDR3 runs 14 residues. DNA of the CDR3: TGCGCCAGCGCCTATAGCGGGGGCGGCGAGACCCAGTACTTC. It codes for CASAYSGGGETQYF.

V usage is TRBV4-1 and J usage is TRBJ2-6; 8 bases align to TRBD1. CDR1 is MGHRA and CDR2 is YSYEKL in the germline V gene. This CDR3 region has 18 residues. The V gene end was trimmed by 5 bases and the J gene end by 0 bases; junction bases not matched to a gene: 9. CDR3 region: CASSVDGQGVSGANVLTF. As DNA, the CDR3 is TGCGCCAGCAGCGTAGACGGACAGGGTGTCTCTGGGGCCAACGTCCTGACTTTC.

The chain joins TRBV13 to TRBJ1-1, with 7 nucleotides matching TRBD1. Unmatched junction bases numbered 2, after V lost 4 bases and J lost 0 bases. From germline, CDR1 is PRHDT and CDR2 FYEKMQ (reference sequence). CDR3 size: 14 residues. CDR3 bases: TGTGCCAGCAGCTCTGGACAGGTGAACACTGAAGCTTTCTTT. It specifies CASSSGQVNTEAFF.

J is TRBJ1-6 and V is TRBV28; 9 nucleotides match TRBD1. The CDR3 is 15 residues long. Germline CDR1 MDHEN, CDR2 SYDVKM. The trim removed 6 bases at V and 9 bases at J, leaving 9 bases unmatched. The CDR3 spells CASRPGTGKGSPLHF. DNA for the CDR3: TGTGCCAGCAGACCCGGGACAGGGAAGGGTTCACCCCTCCACTTT.

The genes are TRBV28 and TRBJ1-5, with 9 bases matching TRBD1. The V gene's germline CDR1 is MDHEN and CDR2 SYDVKM. This CDR3 has 18 amino acids. Unmatched junction bases numbered 9, after V lost 3 bases and J lost 0 bases. CDR3 residues: CASSFPGTGLYSNQPQHF. The CDR3 DNA sequence: TGTGCCAGCAGTTTCCCCGGGACAGGGCTCTATAGCAATCAGCCCCAGCATTTT.

V is TRBV19 and J is TRBJ2-3; 9 nucleotides align to TRBD2. Germline CDR1 reads LNHDA; CDR2 reads SQIVND (reference sequence). Trimming removed 4 bases from V and 5 bases from J; junction bases left unmatched: 7. This CDR3 is built from 15 residues. The CDR3 sequence is CASSSLAGVVDTQYF. The CDR3 bases are TGTGCCAGTAGTAGCTTAGCGGGAGTTGTAGATACGCAGTATTTT.

The chain carries TRBV27 and TRBJ2-2, with 8 bases fitting TRBD2. This CDR3 region has 17 residues. V was clipped by 7 bases and J by 5 bases; unmatched bases: 15. Per the germline V gene, CDR1 is MNHEY and CDR2 is SMNVEV (reference sequence). This CDR3 is CASTRTSPMIGTGELFF. The DNA of the CDR3 is TGTGCCAGCACTCGGACTAGCCCTATGATTGGAACCGGGGAGCTGTTTTTT.

The chain links TRBV3-1 (or the pseudogene TRBV3-2) to TRBJ1-1; 7 bases are a match to TRBD1. The CDR3 runs 16 residues. CDR1 is LGHDT and CDR2 is YNNKEL in the germline V gene (reference sequence). Trimming took 0 bases from V and 1 from J; bases not matched to a gene: 5. The DNA for the CDR3 is TGTGCCAGCAGCCAAGATTCGGGGACAGAGAACACTGAAGCTTTCTTT. It translates to CASSQDSGTENTEAFF.

The chain has TRBV13 and TRBJ1-2, with D possibly TRBD1 on 6 matching bases. CDR1 and CDR2 (germline): PRHDT, FYEKMQ (reference sequence). CDR3 size: 16 residues. Between the trimmed V and J ends, which lost 5 bases and 5 bases, there was a span of 21 bases. The CDR3 nucleotides are TGTGCCAGCAGCCCCTGGACAGACCACCGTCGTTATGGCTACACCTTC. It specifies CASSPWTDHRRYGYTF.

The chain is built from TRBV7-2 and TRBJ1-2; tentatively, D is TRBD1 (5 bases). This CDR3 has 16 residues. The germline V and J ends were trimmed by 1 base and 2 bases, with 14 bases remaining between them. CDR1 SGHTA and CDR2 FQGNSA come from the germline V gene. The CDR3 region has the DNA TGTGCCAGCAGCTTAGATATCCAGGGCTTCAACTATGGCTACACCTTC. Translated, it gives CASSLDIQGFNYGYTF.

The chain combines TRBV7-9 with TRBJ1-4; a possible D gene is TRBD1 (5 bases). CDR3 size: 16 residues. CDR1 and CDR2 (germline): SEHNR, FQNEAQ (reference sequence). Trimming took off 5 bases at V and 8 bases at J, with 21 bases between the two ends. CDR3 in amino acids: CASSPGGQGWIEKLFF. CDR3 coding DNA: TGTGCCAGCAGCCCCGGTGGGCAGGGCTGGATCGAAAAACTGTTTTTT.

The genes are TRBV9 and TRBJ2-6; D is perhaps TRBD2 (5 bases). Germline values: CDR1 SGDLS, CDR2 YYNGEE. The CDR3 runs to 18 residues. Trimming left V 1 base short and J 0 bases short, with 14 bases between. The CDR3: CASSVSRSGRSGANVLTF. CDR3 sequence (DNA): TGTGCCAGCAGCGTATCTCGGAGCGGTCGCTCTGGGGCCAACGTCCTGACTTTC.

The chain recombines TRBV29-1 with TRBJ1-1, with D perhaps TRBD1 (6 bases). The V end lost 6 bases, the J end lost 0 bases, and 11 bases lay between the germline ends. Germline V gene sequence: CDR1 SQVTM, CDR2 ANQGSEA. The CDR3 extends over 13 amino acids. DNA of the CDR3: TGCAGCGTGATTGACAGGTTGAACACTGAAGCTTTCTTT. Translation gives CSVIDRLNTEAFF. The full variable domain, its missing parts supplied by reference TRBV29-1 and TRBJ1-1, is SAVISQKPSRDICQRGTSLTIQCQVDSQVTMMFWYRQQPGQSLTLIATANQGSEATYESGFVIDKFPISRPNLTFSTLTVSNMSPEDSSIYLCSVIDRLNTEAFFGQGTRLTVV.

This clone occurred once. The chain joins TRBV7-2 to TRBJ2-1, with TRBD1 identical over 7 bases. After removal of 5 bases from V and 3 bases from J, the junction contained 4 bases not matched to a gene. This CDR3 is 14 amino acids long. Germline V CDR1 and CDR2: SGHTA, FQGNSA. Here the CDR3 reads CASSRDSNYNEQFF. CDR3 DNA: TGTGCCAGCAGCAGGGACAGCAACTACAATGAGCAGTTCTTC.

The V gene is TRBV19, the J gene TRBJ1-5, with a possible D match to TRBD1 (5 bases). The CDR3 runs 16 residues. V lost 4 bases and J lost 7, with 20 bases in between. CDR1 is LNHDA and CDR2 is SQIVND in the germline V gene (reference sequence). The CDR3 protein is CASSTPERRGGQPQHF. As DNA, the CDR3 is TGTGCCAGTAGTACGCCCGAACGCCGGGGGGGACAGCCCCAGCATTTT.

J is TRBJ1-3 and V is TRBV28; D ambiguous. CDR3 size: 16 residues. From germline, CDR1 is MDHEN and CDR2 SYDVKM. Trimming removed 5 bases at V and 0 bases at J, with 14 bases between. CDR3: CASSASAGYSGNTIYF. The CDR3 DNA sequence: TGTGCCAGCAGTGCCTCAGCGGGCTACTCTGGAAACACCATATATTTT.

This clone was counted a single time. V and J are TRBV24-1 and TRBJ2-1; 8 positions agree with TRBD2. Germline CDR1 is KGHDR and CDR2 is SFDVKD. The CDR3 runs 14 residues. Losses at the gene ends were 5 bases for V and 7 bases for J; bases not matched to a gene: 6. CDR3 nucleotide sequence: TGTGCCACCAGTGTTCCGGGAGGGCGAAATGAGCAGTTCTTC. Protein: CATSVPGGRNEQFF.

This clone was recorded only once. V is TRBV15 and J is TRBJ1-1; D unresolved. The CDR3 length is 14 residues. V dropped 4 bases and J dropped 2 bases, with 11 bases sitting between them. The germline V gene encodes CDR1 LNHNV and CDR2 YYDKDF (reference sequence). The CDR3 loop is CATSKQRENTEAFF. For the CDR3, the DNA is TGTGCCACCAGCAAACAACGGGAAAACACTGAAGCTTTCTTT.

This clone turned up a few times. This chain connects TRBV29-1 to TRBJ1-1, with no clear D. The ends were cut back, 5 bases at V and 1 base at J, with 11 bases in the middle. Germline CDR1 SQVTM, CDR2 ANQGSEA. The CDR3 has 13 residues. DNA for the CDR3: TGCAGCGTTCGCGCGCTTTCGAACACTGAAGCTTTCTTT. Amino acids: CSVRALSNTEAFF.

The rearrangement links TRBV4-1 to TRBJ1-5, with TRBD1 matching over 8 bases. Unmatched junction bases numbered 11, after V lost 4 bases and J lost 6 bases. The CDR3 covers 16 residues. Germline V lookup: CDR1 MGHRA, CDR2 YSYEKL. CDR3 bases: TGCGCCAGCAGCCGGTCGGACAGGGTTGGGGGTCAGCCCCAGCATTTT. Its protein is CASSRSDRVGGQPQHF.

The V call is TRBV5-6, the J call TRBJ1-4, with TRBD1 as a possible D gene (6 bases). Germline V CDR1 and CDR2: SGHDT, YYEEEE. The V and J ends lost 4 bases and 5 bases respectively, with 12 bases between them. CDR3 length equals 14 residues. The CDR3 DNA follows: TGTGCCAGCAGCCACGGAACAGGGAATGAAAAACTGTTTTTT. It yields the protein CASSHGTGNEKLFF.

The CDR3 is CASSQDRGRAGYTF. In DNA, the CDR3 is TGCGCCAGCAGCCAAGATCGCGGGCGGGCTGGCTACACCTTC. The chain uses TRBV4-1 and TRBJ1-2; D remains unclear. In germline, CDR1 is MGHRA, CDR2 YSYEKL. V lost 0 bases, J lost 7 bases, and 12 bases lay in between. This CDR3 is 14 amino acids long.

This chain uses TRBV6-5 with TRBJ1-2; D unclear. There are 13 residues in the CDR3. The V end lost 7 bases, the J end lost 0 bases, and 9 bases lay between the germline ends. CDR1 and CDR2 (germline): MNHEY, SVGAGI. The CDR3 sequence is CASMLFANYGYTF. The CDR3 nucleotides are TGTGCCAGCATGCTATTCGCTAACTATGGCTACACCTTC.

The gene calls are TRBV2 and TRBJ1-5, with 8 bases that match TRBD1. The CDR3 consists of 15 residues. Trimming at V came to 4 bases and at J to 5 bases, leaving 7 bases not matched to a gene. CDR1 and CDR2 (germline): SNHLY, FYNNEI. CDR3 sequence reads: CASSADRGGYQPQHF. CDR3 coding DNA: TGTGCCAGCAGTGCAGACAGGGGAGGCTATCAGCCCCAGCATTTT.

The V gene is TRBV7-2, the J gene TRBJ1-1; no definite D call. This CDR3 is built from 15 residues. Germline V gene lookup returns CDR1 SGHTA and CDR2 FQGNSA. V gave up 5 bases and J gave up 11 bases, with 24 bases separating them. CDR3 amino acids: CASSLGSRTSGSAFF. Written as DNA, the CDR3 is TGTGCCAGCAGCCTGGGGTCCAGAACTAGCGGCTCGGCTTTCTTT.

The DNA of the CDR3 is TGTGCCAGCATCCAGGGGGCCCAAGAGACCCAGTACTTC. This translates into CASIQGAQETQYF. The rearrangement links TRBV28 to TRBJ2-5; 8 bases align to TRBD1. CDR1 is MDHEN, CDR2 SYDVKM, per germline. This CDR3 region has 13 residues. The ends lost 7 bases at V and 1 base at J; junction bases unmatched: 2.

The V and J genes are TRBV24-1 and TRBJ2-3; D gene ambiguous. Trimming left V 5 bases short and J 0 bases short, with 14 bases between. The CDR3 totals 16 residues. Germline loops: CDR1 KGHDR, CDR2 SFDVKD. CDR3 nucleotide sequence: TGTGCCACCAGTGGGGCAACCGTCTATAGCACAGATACGCAGTATTTT. This encodes CATSGATVYSTDTQYF.